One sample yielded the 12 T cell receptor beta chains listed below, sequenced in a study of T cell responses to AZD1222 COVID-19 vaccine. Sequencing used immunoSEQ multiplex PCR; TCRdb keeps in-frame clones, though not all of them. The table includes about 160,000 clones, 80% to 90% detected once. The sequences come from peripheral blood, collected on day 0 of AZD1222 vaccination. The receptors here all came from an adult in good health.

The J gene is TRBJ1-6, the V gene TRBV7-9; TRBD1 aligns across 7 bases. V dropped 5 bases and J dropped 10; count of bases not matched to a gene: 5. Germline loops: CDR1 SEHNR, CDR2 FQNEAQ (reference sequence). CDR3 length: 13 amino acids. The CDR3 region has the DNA TGTGCCAGCAGCGCCCAGGGGGAATCACCCCTCCACTTT. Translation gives CASSAQGESPLHF.

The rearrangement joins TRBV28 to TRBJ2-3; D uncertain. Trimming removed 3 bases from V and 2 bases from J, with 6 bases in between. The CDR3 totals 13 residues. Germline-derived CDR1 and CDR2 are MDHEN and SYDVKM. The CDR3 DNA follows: TGTGCCAGCAGTTTGATCTCCACAGATACGCAGTATTTT. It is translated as CASSLISTDTQYF.

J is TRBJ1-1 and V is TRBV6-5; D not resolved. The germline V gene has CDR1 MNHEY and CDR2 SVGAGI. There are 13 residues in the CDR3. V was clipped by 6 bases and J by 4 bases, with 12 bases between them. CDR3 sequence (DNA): TGTGCCAGCAGCCAAGGGCGAACCACTGAAGCTTTCTTT. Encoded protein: CASSQGRTTEAFF.

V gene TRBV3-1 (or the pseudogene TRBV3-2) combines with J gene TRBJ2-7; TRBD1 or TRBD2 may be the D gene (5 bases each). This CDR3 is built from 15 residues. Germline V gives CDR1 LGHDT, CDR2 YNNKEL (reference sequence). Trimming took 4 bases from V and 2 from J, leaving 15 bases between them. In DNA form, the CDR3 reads TGTGCCAGCAGCCGCGAGGGGATCGCTACCTACGAGCAGTACTTC. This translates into CASSREGIATYEQYF.

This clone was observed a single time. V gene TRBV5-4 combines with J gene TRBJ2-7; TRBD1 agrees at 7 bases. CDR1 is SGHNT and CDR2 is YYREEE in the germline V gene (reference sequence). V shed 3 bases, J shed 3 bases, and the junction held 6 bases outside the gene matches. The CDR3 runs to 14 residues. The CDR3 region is CASSSGQVSYEQYF. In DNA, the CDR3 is TGTGCCAGCAGCTCCGGACAGGTCAGCTACGAGCAGTACTTC.

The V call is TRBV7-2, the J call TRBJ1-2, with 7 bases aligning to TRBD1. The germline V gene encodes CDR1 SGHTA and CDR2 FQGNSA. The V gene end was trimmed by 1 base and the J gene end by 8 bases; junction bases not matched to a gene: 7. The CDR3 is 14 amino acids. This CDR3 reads CASSLGPRGEGYTF. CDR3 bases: TGTGCCAGCAGCTTAGGACCCAGGGGGGAAGGCTACACCTTC.

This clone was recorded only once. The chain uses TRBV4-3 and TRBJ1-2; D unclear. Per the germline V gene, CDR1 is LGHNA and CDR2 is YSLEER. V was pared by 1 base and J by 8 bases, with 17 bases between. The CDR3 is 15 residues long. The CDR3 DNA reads TGCGCCAGCAGCCAAGCCCACACGGGGTTTGGGGGCTACACCTTC. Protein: CASSQAHTGFGGYTF.

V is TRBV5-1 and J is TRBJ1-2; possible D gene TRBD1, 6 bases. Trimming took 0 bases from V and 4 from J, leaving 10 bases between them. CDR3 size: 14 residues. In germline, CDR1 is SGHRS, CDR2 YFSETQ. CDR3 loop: CASSLGTGPYGYTF. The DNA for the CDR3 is TGCGCCAGCAGCTTGGGTACAGGGCCCTATGGCTACACCTTC.

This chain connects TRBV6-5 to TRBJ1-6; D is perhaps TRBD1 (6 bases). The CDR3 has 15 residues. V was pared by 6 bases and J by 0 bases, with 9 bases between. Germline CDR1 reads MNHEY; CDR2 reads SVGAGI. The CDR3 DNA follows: TGTGCCAGCAGGGACAGCAGCTCCTATAATTCACCCCTCCACTTT. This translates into CASRDSSSYNSPLHF.

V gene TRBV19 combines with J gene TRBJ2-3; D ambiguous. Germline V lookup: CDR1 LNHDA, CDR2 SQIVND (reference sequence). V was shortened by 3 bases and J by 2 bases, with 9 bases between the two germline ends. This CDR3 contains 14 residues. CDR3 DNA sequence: TGTGCCAGTAGTATGGTGCATCCCACAGATACGCAGTATTTT. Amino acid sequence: CASSMVHPTDTQYF.

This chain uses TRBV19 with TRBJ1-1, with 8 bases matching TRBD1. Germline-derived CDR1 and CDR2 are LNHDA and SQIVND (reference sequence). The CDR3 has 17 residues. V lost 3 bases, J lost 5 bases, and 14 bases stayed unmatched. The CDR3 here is CASSIRQGRREGTEAFF. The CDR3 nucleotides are TGTGCCAGTAGTATTCGACAGGGGCGGAGAGAAGGGACTGAAGCTTTCTTT. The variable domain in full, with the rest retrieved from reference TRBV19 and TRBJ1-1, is DGGITQSPKYLFRKEGQNVTLSCEQNLNHDAMYWYRQDPGQGLRLIYYSQIVNDFQKGDIAEGYSVSREKKESFPLTVTSAQKNPTAFYLCASSIRQGRREGTEAFFGQGTRLTVV.

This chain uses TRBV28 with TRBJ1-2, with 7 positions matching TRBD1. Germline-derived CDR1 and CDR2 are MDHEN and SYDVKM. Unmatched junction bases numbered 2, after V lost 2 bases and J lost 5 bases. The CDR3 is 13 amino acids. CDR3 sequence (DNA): TGTGCCAGCAGTTTAGGCAGGGGGTATGGCTACACCTTC. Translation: CASSLGRGYGYTF.